These T cell receptor beta chains were read from a single sample in a study of cytomegalovirus exposure and HLA in healthy donors. The method was immunoSEQ multiplex PCR; TCRdb's version includes in-frame clones alone and lacks a portion of them. This table has more than 110,000 clones, 75% to 85% appearing once. Sequencing was done on a sample of PBMCs. The receptors shown here come from a man in his fifties or sixties in good health and CMV-seronegative. Each CDR3 is given with its conserved first and last residue. D genes are given only for firm matches. Clone size is given for some rows only: seen once, a few or many times, or a class if the clone is expanded.

TRBJ1-2 | 18 | TRBV7-2 | NA | NA | CASSHPMSTQGSDYGYTF | TGTGCCAGCAGCCACCCCATGAGTACACAGGGTTCCGACTATGGCTACACCTTC
TRBJ2-2 | 15 | TRBV27 | NA | TRBD1 | CASSRSGDRVWELFF | TGTGCCAGCAGTCGTAGTGGGGACAGGGTCTGGGAGCTGTTTTTT
TRBJ2-5 | 17 | TRBV7-7 | NA | TRBD2 | CASSLGLGGSGVETQYF | TGTGCTAGCAGCTTAGGACTGGGCGGTAGCGGGGTGGAGACCCAGTACTTC
TRBJ2-3 | 16 | TRBV11-2 | NA | TRBD2 | CASSLHSGRVTDTQYF | TGTGCCAGCAGCTTACATAGCGGGAGGGTCACAGATACGCAGTATTTT
TRBJ1-6 | 14 | TRBV6-1 | few | NA | CASSDRVGNSPLHF | TGTGCCAGCAGTGACAGGGTGGGGAATTCACCCCTCCACTTT
TRBJ2-7 | 16 | TRBV5-4 | NA | TRBD2 | CASNPGGGAPTYEQYF | TGTGCCAGCAACCCCGGCGGGGGGGCCCCGACCTACGAGCAGTACTTC
TRBJ1-2 | 13 | TRBV19 | NA | NA | CASTPRDFYGYTF | TGTGCCAGTACACCCAGGGACTTCTATGGCTACACCTTC
TRBJ1-1 | 15 | TRBV6-6 | NA | TRBD1 | CASSYPDRGLTEAFF | TGTGCCAGCAGTTACCCGGACAGGGGGCTGACTGAAGCTTTCTTT
TRBJ2-1 | 16 | TRBV7-9 | NA | NA | CASSLNELISYNEQFF | TGTGCCAGCAGCTTAAACGAGTTGATCTCCTACAATGAGCAGTTCTTC
TRBJ2-7 | 13 | TRBV11-1 | NA | TRBD1 | CASRSNRGDEQYF | TGTGCCAGCAGGTCGAACAGGGGAGACGAGCAGTACTTC
TRBJ1-6 | 14 | TRBV6-1 | NA | NA | CASEGVGTNSPLHF | TGTGCCAGCGAGGGGGTGGGCACAAATTCACCCCTCCACTTT
TRBJ1-1 | 17 | TRBV7-7 | few | TRBD1 | CASSTGGALNRNTEAFF | TGTGCTAGCAGCACAGGGGGCGCCTTAAACCGGAACACTGAAGCTTTCTTT
TRBJ1-3 | 15 | TRBV28 | NA | NA | CASSLSRVAGNTIYF | TGTGCCAGCAGTTTAAGCAGGGTGGCTGGAAACACCATATATTTT
TRBJ1-1 | 14 | TRBV10-1 | NA | NA | CASSESYGVVEAFF | TGCGCCAGCAGTGAGTCGTACGGGGTTGTTGAAGCTTTCTTT
TRBJ2-7 | 15 | TRBV7-9 | once | NA | CASSQTRTGFYEQYF | TGTGCCAGCAGCCAAACTCGGACTGGCTTCTACGAGCAGTACTTC